One sample yielded the 29 T cell receptor beta chains listed below, sequenced in a study of blood T cell repertoires in COVID-19. Sequenced by immunoSEQ multiplex PCR; TCRdb stores in-frame clones only, minus some. This sample has more than 20,000 clones, with 86% found just once. The sample consisted of peripheral blood. These receptors came from a man aged 45-65 years with active COVID-19.

The V and J genes are TRBV7-2 and TRBJ2-2, with 12 bases matching TRBD1. This CDR3 region has 19 residues. The V gene end was trimmed by 5 bases and the J gene end by 1 base; junction bases not matched to a gene: 11. CDR1 and CDR2 from the germline V gene are SGHTA and FQGNSA. The CDR3: CASSPQGQGAIWNTGELFF. In nucleotides, the CDR3 is TGTGCCAGCAGCCCCCAGGGACAGGGGGCTATATGGAACACCGGGGAGCTGTTTTTT.

The chain uses TRBV5-4 and TRBJ2-2, with D maybe TRBD2 (7 bases). Germline V gene lookup returns CDR1 SGHNT and CDR2 YYREEE (reference sequence). This CDR3 region has 16 residues. Trimming removed 4 bases from V and 0 bases from J, with 13 bases in between. The CDR3 here is CASSRGGLTNTGELFF. Here the CDR3 DNA reads TGTGCCAGCAGCAGGGGGGGTCTTACGAACACCGGGGAGCTGTTTTTT.

The rearrangement joins TRBV12-3 or TRBV12-4 to TRBJ2-7, with no clear D. CDR3 length equals 12 residues. Trimming removed 2 bases at V and 4 bases at J, with 6 bases between. The CDR3 region is CASSLNRYEQYF. The CDR3 region has the DNA TGTGCCAGCAGTTTAAATCGGTACGAGCAGTACTTC.

The chain combines TRBV3-1 (or the pseudogene TRBV3-2) with TRBJ2-3; 10 bases align to TRBD2. The CDR3 is made up of 15 amino acids. Trimming took 3 bases from V and 6 from J; bases not matched to a gene: 6. Germline lookup yields CDR1 LGHDT and CDR2 YNNKEL (reference sequence). CDR3 nucleotides: TGTGCCAGCAGCCACAAGCGGGAGGGCCGGGATACGCAGTATTTT. This sequence encodes CASSHKREGRDTQYF.

The chain couples TRBV28 to TRBJ1-2, with D possibly matching TRBD1 (5 bases). The CDR3 extends over 11 amino acids. Per germline, CDR1 MDHEN and CDR2 SYDVKM. V was trimmed by 11 bases and J by 4 bases, leaving 11 bases between them. CDR3 amino acids: CASRVGYGYTF. The CDR3 DNA reads as TGTGCCTCCAGGGTTGGCTATGGCTACACCTTC.

J is TRBJ1-5 and V is TRBV19; D is perhaps TRBD1 (6 bases). Germline V CDR1 and CDR2: LNHDA, SQIVND (reference sequence). This CDR3 spans 15 amino acids. Deletions cut 7 bases from V and 8 bases from J, with 21 bases between. CDR3 in amino acids: CASTPSQGYNEPQHF. DNA of the CDR3: TGTGCCAGTACCCCGAGTCAGGGGTACAACGAGCCCCAGCATTTT.

The chain uses TRBV5-1 and TRBJ2-5, with 8 bases aligning to TRBD2. The V segment lost 3 bases and the J segment 5 bases; nucleotides outside the gene matches: 6. The CDR3 runs 14 residues. CDR1 is SGHRS, CDR2 YFSETQ, per germline. CDR3 in DNA: TGCGCCAGCAGCTCGGGGGGGAGCGAGGAGACCCAGTACTTC. Translation: CASSSGGSEETQYF.

In its sample, this clone was seen once. The chain recombines TRBV10-3 with TRBJ2-7, with 8 nucleotides matching TRBD2. The ends lost 10 bases at V and 5 bases at J; junction bases unmatched: 19. CDR3 length equals 16 residues. In germline, CDR1 is ENHRY, CDR2 SYGVKD. In DNA form, the CDR3 reads TGTGCCACAAATCCGGCCTCGACCAGCGGGAGTAACGAGCAGTACTTC. Its protein product is CATNPASTSGSNEQYF.

V gene TRBV10-3 combines with J gene TRBJ1-1; D unresolved. This CDR3 is built from 12 residues. The V end lost 7 bases, the J end lost 7 bases, and 13 bases lay between the germline ends. Germline V gene sequence: CDR1 ENHRY, CDR2 SYGVKD. The CDR3 sequence is CAITPITREAFF. CDR3 nucleotides: TGTGCCATCACCCCGATAACACGTGAAGCTTTCTTT.

The rearrangement links TRBV6-5 to TRBJ1-1; the D gene is possibly TRBD1 (5 bases). The length of the CDR3 is 14 residues. CDR1 and CDR2 (germline): MNHEY, SVGAGI. Trimming took 6 bases from V and 4 from J, leaving 15 bases between them. The CDR3 DNA reads TGTGCCAGCAGGCAGTCGGGGGGAGGCACTGAAGCTTTCTTT. Residues: CASRQSGGGTEAFF.

The rearrangement links TRBV7-8 to TRBJ2-3; weak D call: TRBD2 (5 bases). The CDR3 spans 17 residues. Trimming removed 0 bases at V and 0 bases at J, with 13 bases between. Germline-derived CDR1 and CDR2 are SGHVS and FQNEAQ. CDR3 nucleotide sequence: TGTGCCAGCAGCTTAGCGCGTCCGGGAACTAGCACAGATACGCAGTATTTT. It encodes CASSLARPGTSTDTQYF.

This chain uses TRBV6-6 with TRBJ2-7, with TRBD1 matching over 7 bases. Trimming took 6 bases from V and 1 from J; bases not matched to a gene: 12. The CDR3 covers 16 residues. The germline V gene has CDR1 MNHNY and CDR2 SVGAGI (reference sequence). CDR3 loop: CASRSAGDRPSYEQYF. The CDR3 nucleotides read TGTGCCAGCAGGTCCGCTGGGGACAGACCTTCCTACGAGCAGTACTTC.

CDR3 nucleotide sequence: TGTGCCAGCAGCCTTAGGACAGGATGGGGGAGGAATTCACCCCTCCACTTT. Translated, it gives CASSLRTGWGRNSPLHF. This chain uses TRBV14 with TRBJ1-6; 7 bases agree with TRBD1. The germline V gene encodes CDR1 SGHDN and CDR2 FVKESK. V trimming: 4 bases; J trimming: 7 bases; junction bases outside the gene matches: 13. CDR3 length: 17 amino acids.

The chain uses TRBV30 and TRBJ2-7, with 13 bases fitting TRBD2. V trimming: 0 bases; J trimming: 4 bases; junction bases outside the gene matches: 3. Germline loops: CDR1 GTSNPN, CDR2 SVGIG (reference sequence). This CDR3 has 15 amino acids. The CDR3 region has the DNA TGTGCCTGGAGTGTAGGGACTAGCGGGACGTACGAGCAGTACTTC. It encodes CAWSVGTSGTYEQYF.

V is TRBV6-2 or TRBV6-3 and J is TRBJ1-2; D perhaps matches TRBD1 (5 bases). Germline CDR1 reads MNHEY; CDR2 reads SVGEGT. V lost 6 bases, J lost 0 bases, and 14 bases lay in between. The CDR3 has 15 residues. In nucleotides, the CDR3 is TGTGCCAGCAGCCCGAGACAGACAGCTAACTATGGCTACACCTTC. Residues: CASSPRQTANYGYTF.

The chain links TRBV7-2 to TRBJ2-1; 10 nucleotides line up with TRBD2. V shed 10 bases and J 7 bases; nucleotides not matched to a gene: 10. From germline, CDR1 is SGHTA and CDR2 FQGNSA. The CDR3 sequence is 14 residues long. The CDR3 region has the DNA TGTGCCACAGGGGGTAGCGGGGGGCGGAATGAGCAGTTCTTC. Translation: CATGGSGGRNEQFF. Using reference TRBV7-2 and TRBJ2-1 for the parts outside the CDR3, the full variable domain is GAGVSQSPSNKVTEKGKDVELRCDPISGHTALYWYRQSLGQGLEFLIYFQGNSAPDKSGLPSDRFSAERTGGSVSTLTIQRTQQEDSAVYLCATGGSGGRNEQFFGPGTRLTVL.

Only a few counts were recorded for this clone. The CDR3 bases are TGTGCCACCAGCAGAGGGGGCCTCAGAAATACGCAGTATTTT. This translates into CATSRGGLRNTQYF. This chain uses TRBV15 with TRBJ2-3, with D possibly being TRBD1 (5 bases). The germline V and J ends were trimmed by 1 base and 7 bases, with 12 bases remaining between them. This CDR3 region has 14 residues. Per the germline V gene, CDR1 is LNHNV and CDR2 is YYDKDF (reference sequence).

The CDR3 DNA follows: TGTGCCAGCAGTGCGTCACGGGGGGCCGAGCAGTACTTC. This codes for CASSASRGAEQYF. The V call is TRBV12-3 or TRBV12-4, the J call TRBJ2-7, with D tentatively TRBD2 (7 bases). This CDR3 is 13 amino acids long. Trimming pared 5 bases from V and 6 bases from J, leaving 14 bases between.

The DNA for the CDR3 is TGTGCCAGCAGGGCCGTCACAGATACGCAGTATTTT. Protein: CASRAVTDTQYF. V is TRBV28 and J is TRBJ2-3, with no clear D. The CDR3 contains 12 residues. The V end lost 6 bases, the J end lost 2 bases, and 6 bases lay between the germline ends. Germline V CDR1 and CDR2: MDHEN, SYDVKM.

The rearrangement joins TRBV12-3 or TRBV12-4 to TRBJ2-1; D not resolved. There are 11 residues in the CDR3. The ends were cut back, 2 bases at V and 11 bases at J, with 7 bases in the middle. As DNA, the CDR3 is TGTGCCAGCAGTTTATCCAGGCAGCAGTTCTTC. Its translation: CASSLSRQQFF.

This clone has only a few counts. The chain joins TRBV11-2 to TRBJ1-3, with D possibly being TRBD1 (6 bases). CDR3 size: 15 residues. Trimming removed 1 base at V and 3 bases at J, with 10 bases between. From germline, CDR1 is SGHAT and CDR2 FQNNGV. The CDR3 loop reads CASSLAPGDGNTIYF. In DNA, the CDR3 is TGTGCCAGCAGCTTAGCTCCAGGGGATGGAAACACCATATATTTT. Full variable domain (rest looked up from reference TRBV11-2 and TRBJ1-3): EAGVAQSPRYKIIEKRQSVAFWCNPISGHATLYWYQQILGQGPKLLIQFQNNGVVDDSQLPKDRFSAERLKGVDSTLKIQPAKLEDSAVYLCASSLAPGDGNTIYFGEGSWLTVV.

The chain employs TRBV10-2 and TRBJ2-7; a possible D gene is TRBD1 (6 bases). Trimming took 3 bases from V and 6 from J, leaving 12 bases between them. This CDR3 comprises 13 residues. Germline CDR1 reads WSHSY; CDR2 reads SAAADI. CDR3 loop: CASSEGQPVEQYF. The CDR3 coding sequence is TGCGCCAGCAGTGAAGGACAGCCTGTCGAGCAGTACTTC.

The chain is built from TRBV9 and TRBJ2-3; TRBD1 agrees at 8 bases. Germline CDR1 SGDLS, CDR2 YYNGEE. The CDR3 loop spans 16 amino acids. With V trimmed by 0 bases and J by 3 bases, 6 bases remained unmatched. The DNA of the CDR3 is TGTGCCAGCAGCGTAGGCCCAGGGGGCAATACAGATACGCAGTATTTT. Protein sequence: CASSVGPGGNTDTQYF.

The gene calls are TRBV6-6 and TRBJ2-1; D remains ambiguous. CDR3 length equals 15 residues. Germline CDR1 is MNHNY and CDR2 is SVGAGI (reference sequence). Trimming pared 2 bases from V and 7 bases from J, leaving 15 bases between. The CDR3 region has the DNA TGTGCCAGCAGTTACGCTCTAGGTTCCCTTAATGAGCAGTTCTTC. The encoded protein is CASSYALGSLNEQFF.

The rearrangement uses TRBV5-5 and TRBJ1-1; D perhaps matches TRBD1 (6 bases). Germline CDR1 and CDR2: SGHKS and YYEKEE (reference sequence). Trimming left V 4 bases short and J 0 bases short, with 13 bases between. The CDR3 is 15 amino acids. The CDR3 region is CASSQNRDLNTEAFF. DNA for the CDR3: TGTGCCAGCAGCCAGAACAGGGACCTGAACACTGAAGCTTTCTTT.

V is TRBV7-2 and J is TRBJ2-5; 8 bases align to TRBD2. Germline-derived CDR1 and CDR2 are SGHTA and FQGNSA. Germline trimming cut 1 base from V and 5 bases from J; bases unmatched to any gene: 3. The CDR3 loop spans 14 amino acids. CDR3 sequence: CASSLGTSSETQYF. The CDR3 nucleotides are TGTGCCAGCAGCTTAGGGACTAGCTCGGAGACCCAGTACTTC.

This sequence joins TRBV10-3 and TRBJ1-2, with D possibly matching TRBD1 (5 bases). The CDR3 sequence is 11 residues long. Germline values: CDR1 ENHRY, CDR2 SYGVKD. V lost 8 bases and J lost 7, with 11 bases in between. CDR3 in DNA: TGTGCCATCGGGGGAGGGTTTGGCTACACCTTC. It specifies CAIGGGFGYTF.

The count of this clone is one. V is TRBV3-1 (or the pseudogene TRBV3-2) and J is TRBJ1-2, with TRBD1 matching over 9 bases. With V trimmed by 5 bases and J by 5 bases, 6 bases remained unmatched. Germline lookup yields CDR1 LGHDT and CDR2 YNNKEL (reference sequence). CDR3 length equals 14 residues. CDR3 residues: CASSVQGARYGYTF. The CDR3 DNA follows: TGTGCCAGCAGCGTACAGGGGGCGCGGTATGGCTACACCTTC.

This chain joins TRBV7-3 and TRBJ2-1; 7 nucleotides align to TRBD1. J lost 5 bases, V lost 2 bases, and 0 bases had no gene match. The CDR3 length is 13 residues. The germline V gene encodes CDR1 SGHTA and CDR2 FQGTGA. This chain's CDR3 is CASSLDRDNEQFF. The CDR3 nucleotides read TGTGCCAGCAGCTTAGACAGGGACAATGAGCAGTTCTTC.